The rows below give T cell receptor beta chains drawn from one sample of a study of immune heterogeneity within non-small cell lung tumors. MiXCR was run by TCRdb on the multiplex PCR reads, yielding one entry per CDR3 protein. The table includes fewer than 3,500 distinct CDR3 sequences, around 41% detected once. Sequenced: lung tumor tissue. The origin of the receptors is a woman aged 45-60 years with non-small cell lung cancer. CDR3s include the opening cysteine and the closing phenylalanine or tryptophan. The order of the fields is clone size, J gene, D gene, V gene, CDR3 DNA, CDR3 protein. A D gene is named only where the DNA matches it firmly. A clone size is listed for some rows: how often the clone was seen (once, few, many), or a class if it is expanded.

clone_size: medium-sized
j_call: TRBJ2-4
d_call: -
v_call: TRBV28
cdr3_nt: TGTGCCAGCAGTTTTTATCGGGGGGCGGGGGCCAAAAACATTCAGTACTTC
cdr3_aa: CASSFYRGAGAKNIQYF

clone_size: medium-sized
j_call: TRBJ2-1
d_call: -
v_call: TRBV3-1
cdr3_nt: TGTGCCAGCAGCCAATCCGACTATACCCCGGGTGAGCAGTTCTTC
cdr3_aa: CASSQSDYTPGEQFF

clone_size: medium-sized
j_call: TRBJ2-3
d_call: TRBD2
v_call: TRBV2
cdr3_nt: TGTGCCAGCAGCAGATCTAGCGGGGGGCTAACAGATACGCAGTATTTT
cdr3_aa: CASSRSSGGLTDTQYF

clone_size: -
j_call: TRBJ1-1
d_call: -
v_call: TRBV28
cdr3_nt: TGTGCCAGCAGAACAGGAGATCTGAACACTGAAGCTTTCTTT
cdr3_aa: CASRTGDLNTEAFF

clone_size: few
j_call: TRBJ2-1
d_call: TRBD1
v_call: TRBV18
cdr3_nt: TGTGCCAGCTCACCCACGACAGGGGGCCAGTACAATGAGCAGTTCTTC
cdr3_aa: CASSPTTGGQYNEQFF

clone_size: medium-sized
j_call: TRBJ2-2
d_call: -
v_call: TRBV18
cdr3_nt: TGTGCCAGCTCACCTGTGACTAGTTTAACCGGGGAGCTGTTTTTT
cdr3_aa: CASSPVTSLTGELFF

clone_size: -
j_call: TRBJ2-7
d_call: TRBD2
v_call: TRBV28
cdr3_nt: TGTGCCAGCAGTTTATGGGGACTATACGAGCAGTACTTC
cdr3_aa: CASSLWGLYEQYF

clone_size: -
j_call: TRBJ2-7
d_call: -
v_call: TRBV11-2
cdr3_nt: TGTGCCAGCAGGGTGACTAGAACGACCTACGAGCAGTACTTC
cdr3_aa: CASRVTRTTYEQYF

clone_size: medium-sized
j_call: TRBJ2-2
d_call: TRBD2
v_call: TRBV6-1
cdr3_nt: TGTGCCAGCAGCGGACTAGCGGGAGGGTCCGGGGAGCTGTTTTTT
cdr3_aa: CASSGLAGGSGELFF

clone_size: medium-sized
j_call: TRBJ2-2
d_call: -
v_call: TRBV5-1
cdr3_nt: TGCGCCAGCAGCTTGGAGGGGAGGGAGCTGTTTTTT
cdr3_aa: CASSLEGRELFF

clone_size: -
j_call: TRBJ2-1
d_call: TRBD1
v_call: TRBV20-1
cdr3_nt: TGCAGTGCTAGAGATCTGATTAGTAGGACAGGGAAACTCAGCTCCTACAATGAGCAGTTCTTC
cdr3_aa: CSARDLISRTGKLSSYNEQFF

clone_size: medium-sized
j_call: TRBJ1-2
d_call: -
v_call: TRBV19
cdr3_nt: TGTGCCAGTACCGCCCCCTTAGGAGAGGGGAAGCACTATGGCTACACCTTC
cdr3_aa: CASTAPLGEGKHYGYTF

clone_size: medium-sized
j_call: TRBJ2-7
d_call: TRBD2
v_call: TRBV7-9
cdr3_nt: TGTGCCAGCAGCTTGGAGGGGTCGACTAGCGAGAACGAGCAGTACTTC
cdr3_aa: CASSLEGSTSENEQYF

clone_size: -
j_call: TRBJ2-1
d_call: TRBD2
v_call: TRBV28
cdr3_nt: TGTGCCAGCAGATTAGCGGGAGTGTACAATGAGCAGTTCTTC
cdr3_aa: CASRLAGVYNEQFF

clone_size: -
j_call: TRBJ2-5
d_call: -
v_call: TRBV12-3/TRBV12-4
cdr3_nt: TGTGCCAGCAGCTTAGGTCAAGAGACCCAGTACTTC
cdr3_aa: CASSLGQETQYF

clone_size: -
j_call: TRBJ1-1
d_call: -
v_call: TRBV7-9
cdr3_nt: TGTGCCAGCAGGTCAGTGATAGGGAACACTGAAGCTTTCTTT
cdr3_aa: CASRSVIGNTEAFF

clone_size: -
j_call: TRBJ2-7
d_call: -
v_call: TRBV28
cdr3_nt: TGTGCCAGCAGTTTAGTAGGACCACTAAGCAACGAGCAGTACTTC
cdr3_aa: CASSLVGPLSNEQYF

clone_size: -
j_call: TRBJ2-7
d_call: TRBD2
v_call: TRBV20-1
cdr3_nt: TGCAGTGCTAGTCTAGCGGGAGTTACAGGATACCAGCAGTACTTC
cdr3_aa: CSASLAGVTGYQQYF

clone_size: large
j_call: TRBJ2-2
d_call: -
v_call: TRBV18
cdr3_nt: TGTGCCAGCTCACCACGAAGAAGCGTGGGTGCCGGGGAGCTGTTTTTT
cdr3_aa: CASSPRRSVGAGELFF

clone_size: -
j_call: TRBJ2-2
d_call: -
v_call: TRBV4-1
cdr3_nt: TGCGCCAGCAGCCAAGCGGCAGCGAGGACCGGGGAGCTGTTTTTT
cdr3_aa: CASSQAAARTGELFF

clone_size: medium-sized
j_call: TRBJ1-6
d_call: TRBD1
v_call: TRBV27
cdr3_nt: TGTGCCAGCAGTTTATCAGGTGGAACAGGGGCTTCACCCCTCCACTTT
cdr3_aa: CASSLSGGTGASPLHF

clone_size: large
j_call: TRBJ2-7
d_call: -
v_call: TRBV7-6
cdr3_nt: TGTGCCAGCAGCTCCCAGCCCTCAAGCGAGCAGTACTTC
cdr3_aa: CASSSQPSSEQYF

clone_size: large
j_call: TRBJ2-7
d_call: -
v_call: TRBV28
cdr3_nt: TGTGCCAGCAGTTTACCCTATCCAGTTTACGAGCAGTACTTC
cdr3_aa: CASSLPYPVYEQYF

clone_size: few
j_call: TRBJ2-1
d_call: TRBD2
v_call: TRBV4-2
cdr3_nt: TGTGCCAGCAGCCAAGATATAGCGGGAGCGTACAATGAGCAGTTCTTC
cdr3_aa: CASSQDIAGAYNEQFF

clone_size: -
j_call: TRBJ1-1
d_call: -
v_call: TRBV28
cdr3_nt: TGTGCCAGCCAAACAACAGGATACACTGAAGCTTTCTTT
cdr3_aa: CASQTTGYTEAFF